This T cell receptor (beta chain) was identified during a study of T cells in localized non-small cell lung cancer. Notes on the study in general: Highest T cell clonality was seen in uninvolved adjacent lung, surpassing that measured in tumor. Paired adjacent lung recovered a median around 60 of the top 100 tumor clones.

The protocol was immunoSEQ multiplex PCR, while the TCRdb copy is restricted to in-frame clones and leaves out a portion. Of 4,000 or so clones in the sample, around a third were seen once. For this clone: No antigen is known for it.

Sequenced material: lung tumor tissue, taken before any cancer treatment. The clonotype comes from a man aged 40-75 years with stage II squamous cell lung carcinoma.

CDR3 sequence reads: CASSVSVHLQSRANVLTF. The CDR3 DNA follows: TGTGCCAGCTCAGTCTCCGTGCATTTACAAAGTCGGGCCAACGTCCTGACTTTC. The chain has TRBV18 and TRBJ2-6; D ambiguous. This CDR3 spans 18 amino acids. Trimming stripped 5 bases from V and 5 bases from J, with 22 bases between. The germline V gene has CDR1 KGHSH and CDR2 LQKENI.